These 21 T cell receptor beta chains were all obtained from the same sample, sequenced in a study of T cells after yellow fever vaccination. TCRdb itself ran the 5' RACE reads through MiXCR, one entry per CDR3 protein. The profile shows a few hundred thousand distinct CDR3 sequences, approximately 8% of them singletons. Sample: PBMCs, taken around 45 days after the first yellow fever vaccination. The receptors come from a young man who received the YFV17D yellow fever vaccine.

Only a few counts were recorded for this clonotype. V and J are TRBV29-1 and TRBJ2-7; TRBD2 aligns across 9 bases. J lost 1 base, V lost 7 bases, and 8 bases had no gene match. The germline CDR1 and CDR2 sequences are SQVTM and ANQGSEA. The CDR3 loop spans 14 amino acids. As DNA, the CDR3 is TGCAGCGGCGGGGGGGGCGAAGGGTCCTACGAGCAGTACTTC. Translation gives CSGGGGEGSYEQYF.

This rearrangement joins TRBV18 to TRBJ1-4, with unresolved D. CDR1 and CDR2 (germline): KGHSH, LQKENI. V lost 0 bases to trimming and J lost 7 bases, with 9 bases between them. There are 14 residues in the CDR3. The CDR3 protein is CASSPPGAGEKLFF. CDR3 DNA sequence: TGTGCCAGCTCACCACCAGGCGCAGGTGAAAAACTGTTTTTT.

In its sample, this clonotype was seen a few times. The chain carries TRBV5-1 and TRBJ2-1; 8 nucleotides match TRBD2. Germline assignment: CDR1 SGHRS and CDR2 YFSETQ. V shed 3 bases and J 3 bases; nucleotides not matched to a gene: 14. The CDR3 length is 18 residues. The CDR3 nucleotides are TGCGCCAGCAGCTCCCAGGTCGGTCGGGGGGGCATCTACAATGAGCAGTTCTTC. Protein sequence: CASSSQVGRGGIYNEQFF. Together with reference TRBV5-1 and TRBJ2-1, the CDR3 gives the full variable domain: KAGVTQTPRYLIKTRGQQVTLSCSPISGHRSVSWYQQTPGQGLQFLFEYFSETQRNKGNFPGRFSGRQFSNSRSEMNVSTLELGDSALYLCASSSQVGRGGIYNEQFFGPGTRLTVL.

This clonotype was seen a handful of times. The V call is TRBV3-1, the J call TRBJ2-5, with D perhaps TRBD1 (5 bases). Trimming shortened V by 3 bases and J by 4 bases, and 12 bases separated the two germline ends. The CDR3 is 14 amino acids. Germline V lookup: CDR1 LGHDT, CDR2 YNNKEL (reference sequence). CDR3 nucleotide sequence: TGTGCCAGCAGCCACCTCAGGGTACGAGAGACCCAGTACTTC. This sequence encodes CASSHLRVRETQYF.

J is TRBJ2-1 and V is TRBV15, with 8 bases that match TRBD1. Trimming removed 7 bases from V and 6 bases from J; junction bases left unmatched: 11. Germline lookup yields CDR1 LNHNV and CDR2 YYDKDF (reference sequence). The CDR3 totals 15 residues. The CDR3 loop reads CATTLPFRGPNEQFF. The CDR3 nucleotides read TGTGCCACCACCTTGCCGTTCAGGGGGCCCAATGAGCAGTTCTTC.

This clonotype was seen a few times. The CDR3 region is CASSTLESGGETQYF. DNA of the CDR3: TGTGCCAGTAGTACCTTAGAGAGCGGTGGAGAGACCCAGTACTTC. The V gene is TRBV19, the J gene TRBJ2-5; tentative D call: TRBD2 (5 bases). The CDR3 loop spans 15 amino acids. Germline V gene data show CDR1 as LNHDA and CDR2 as SQIVND (reference sequence). Trimming took 4 bases from V and 4 from J, leaving 16 bases between them.

The table lists this clonotype with a few counts. The chain carries TRBV4-1 and TRBJ1-2; D is undetermined. V was pared by 0 bases and J by 7 bases, with 9 bases between. The germline CDR1 and CDR2 sequences are MGHRA and YSYEKL. The CDR3 is made up of 13 amino acids. The CDR3, as DNA: TGCGCCAGCAGCCAAGAAGACTCTCGTGGCTACACCTTC. This codes for CASSQEDSRGYTF.

The V gene is TRBV4-1, the J gene TRBJ1-2; 8 bases line up with TRBD1. CDR3 length: 16 amino acids. Trimming removed 0 bases from V and 2 bases from J; junction bases left unmatched: 5. Germline-derived CDR1 and CDR2 are MGHRA and YSYEKL. The CDR3 spells CASSQDRRTGNYGYTF. DNA for the CDR3: TGCGCCAGCAGCCAAGATCGAAGGACAGGGAACTATGGCTACACCTTC.

This clonotype occurred a few times. The CDR3 protein is CASSWDRADSPLHF. In DNA form, the CDR3 reads TGTGCCAGCAGCTGGGACAGGGCCGATTCACCCCTCCACTTT. The rearrangement uses TRBV13 and TRBJ1-6; TRBD1 matches at 9 bases. The CDR3 runs 14 residues. Unmatched junction bases numbered 3, after V lost 4 bases and J lost 8 bases. Germline values: CDR1 PRHDT, CDR2 FYEKMQ (reference sequence).

This clonotype occurred a few times. J is TRBJ2-5 and V is TRBV7-2; D is ambiguous. Per germline, CDR1 SGHTA and CDR2 FQGNSA. V lost 1 base to trimming and J lost 2 bases, with 14 bases between them. This CDR3 is built from 16 residues. Here the CDR3 DNA reads TGTGCCAGCAGCTTAGTCTTGGGTGCCCTACAAGAGACCCAGTACTTC. Translated: CASSLVLGALQETQYF.

This chain links TRBV12-3 or TRBV12-4 with TRBJ2-2; D gene ambiguous. This CDR3 has 13 residues. V shed 3 bases and J shed 4 bases, with 6 bases lying between them. CDR3 in DNA: TGTGCCAGCAGTTTCGCATCCACCGGGGAGCTGTTTTTT. Translation: CASSFASTGELFF.

The chain is built from TRBV7-9 and TRBJ1-5, with 7 bases lining up with TRBD1. Per germline, CDR1 SEHNR and CDR2 FQNEAQ (reference sequence). J lost 9 bases, V lost 5 bases, and 19 bases had no gene match. This CDR3 has 17 residues. CDR3 nucleotides: TGTGCCAGCAGCAGTGTCTCTCTGACAGGGTCCTTGGCGCCCCAGCATTTT. Translating it yields CASSSVSLTGSLAPQHF.

The chain carries TRBV5-1 and TRBJ2-7; TRBD1 agrees at 7 bases. Germline V lookup: CDR1 SGHRS, CDR2 YFSETQ. The CDR3 extends over 16 amino acids. V lost 3 bases, J lost 5 bases, and 14 bases stayed unmatched. This CDR3 reads CASSWIPTGVWNEQYV. CDR3 in DNA: TGCGCCAGCAGCTGGATCCCAACAGGGGTATGGAACGAGCAGTACGTC.

The table lists this clonotype with a few counts. The genes are TRBV4-1 and TRBJ2-3; perhaps TRBD1 as D (6 bases). There are 15 residues in the CDR3. Germline CDR1 and CDR2: MGHRA and YSYEKL. Trimming took off 5 bases at V and 5 bases at J, with 17 bases between the two ends. The CDR3 DNA sequence: TGCGCCAGCAGCGCCCGCAGGGGCGTACTAGATACGCAGTATTTT. It is translated as CASSARRGVLDTQYF.

This clonotype turned up a few times. The V gene is TRBV5-5, the J gene TRBJ1-2; TRBD1 matches 7 bases. This CDR3 spans 14 amino acids. Germline V CDR1 and CDR2: SGHKS, YYEKEE (reference sequence). V lost 4 bases and J lost 5; bases outside the gene matches: 8. The CDR3 DNA reads TGTGCCAGCAGCGCGCCGGGACAGCGTTATGGCTACACCTTC. Its protein is CASSAPGQRYGYTF.

This clonotype occurred a few times. This sequence joins TRBV6-1 and TRBJ1-5, with a possible D match to TRBD1 (5 bases). Germline CDR1 MNHNS, CDR2 SASEGT. V lost 5 bases, J lost 5 bases, and 13 bases lay in between. The CDR3 loop spans 14 amino acids. This chain's CDR3 is CASSPWGEYQPQHF. For the CDR3, the DNA is TGTGCCAGCAGTCCCTGGGGGGAGTATCAGCCCCAGCATTTT.

This clonotype was detected only a few times. The CDR3 sequence is CASIGLTPNTGELFF. The CDR3 DNA is TGTGCCAGCATCGGGCTAACACCGAACACCGGGGAGCTGTTTTTT. V gene TRBV2 combines with J gene TRBJ2-2; no clear D. Per the germline V gene, CDR1 is SNHLY and CDR2 is FYNNEI. The length of the CDR3 is 15 residues. The ends were cut back, 7 bases at V and 0 bases at J, with 12 bases in the middle.

This clonotype was seen many times. The V call is TRBV7-8, the J call TRBJ1-4, with 7 bases identical to TRBD1. With V trimmed by 4 bases and J by 4 bases, 6 bases remained unmatched. The germline CDR1 and CDR2 sequences are SGHVS and FQNEAQ. The CDR3 sequence is 15 residues long. The CDR3 nucleotides read TGTGCCAGCAGCTCATACAGGGGAAATAATGAAAAACTGTTTTTT. Its translation: CASSSYRGNNEKLFF.

This clonotype turned up a few times. V usage is TRBV2 and J usage is TRBJ1-5; D is undetermined. The V gene lost 6 bases and the J gene lost 2 bases, with 8 bases spanning the gap. This CDR3 has 13 amino acids. Germline lookup yields CDR1 SNHLY and CDR2 FYNNEI. CDR3 loop: CASRVEGNQPQHF. The CDR3 coding sequence is TGTGCCAGCAGGGTAGAGGGCAATCAGCCCCAGCATTTT.

This clonotype was observed at least ten times. The chain carries TRBV6-5 and TRBJ1-5; D call uncertain. Germline V gives CDR1 MNHEY, CDR2 SVGAGI. V was trimmed by 6 bases and J by 4 bases, leaving 7 bases between them. This CDR3 is 12 amino acids long. The CDR3 protein is CASSPPNQPQHF. The CDR3 DNA follows: TGTGCCAGCAGCCCTCCGAATCAGCCCCAGCATTTT.

The chain links TRBV15 to TRBJ2-3; weak D call: TRBD2 (5 bases). Germline V gene sequence: CDR1 LNHNV, CDR2 YYDKDF (reference sequence). The CDR3 extends over 13 amino acids. V was clipped by 6 bases and J by 4 bases, with 11 bases between them. Written as DNA, the CDR3 is TGTGCCACCAGGCCCGCGGGTCCAGATACGCAGTATTTT. This sequence encodes CATRPAGPDTQYF.